This is a list of T cell receptor beta chains from one sample in a study of T cell responses to AZD1222 COVID-19 vaccine. TCRdb's copy holds only in-frame clones and misses some; the assay was immunoSEQ multiplex PCR. The data hold 150,000 to 200,000 clones, with 90% observed a single time. The sequenced sample was peripheral blood, obtained 28 days after the second AZD1222 dose. Receptors were obtained from an adult who received the AZD1222 COVID-19 vaccine. CDR3s include the opening cysteine and the closing phenylalanine or tryptophan. D genes are given only for firm matches. Only part of the rows carry a size: once, few, many, or a class if the clone is expanded.

abundance,j_gene,d_gene,v_gene,CDR3nt,CDR3aa
-,TRBJ1-1,-,TRBV19,TGTGCCAGTAGTAGGGGACGCGGGGGGAACACTGAAGCTTTCTTT,CASSRGRGGNTEAFF
-,TRBJ1-3,-,TRBV7-2,TGTGCCAGCAGCTTATTAACACTCACTGGAAACACCATATATTTT,CASSLLTLTGNTIYF
-,TRBJ2-7,-,TRBV7-2,TGTGCCAGCAGCCCAGCACCGGGCCGGGGAACCTACGAGCAGTACTTC,CASSPAPGRGTYEQYF
-,TRBJ1-5,-,TRBV2,TGTGCCAGCAGTGAGGGTTCGGGGCCGCGAGGGCCCCAGCATTTT,CASSEGSGPRGPQHF
-,TRBJ2-6,-,TRBV19,TGTGCCAGTAAGATGTCTGGGGCCAACGTCCTGACTTTC,CASKMSGANVLTF
-,TRBJ2-3,-,TRBV18,TGTGCCAGCTCACCACCCGAGGGGATCGGCACAGATACGCAGTATTTT,CASSPPEGIGTDTQYF
-,TRBJ1-2,TRBD1,TRBV9,TGTGCCAGCAGCGTAGTTGCAGGGGGTGGGGATGGCTACACCTTC,CASSVVAGGGDGYTF
-,TRBJ1-2,TRBD1,TRBV6-5,TGTGCCAGCAGTTACTCAATGGGACAGGGGAAATATACCTTC,CASSYSMGQGKYTF
-,TRBJ2-7,-,TRBV7-2,TGTGCCAGCAGCTCCGCCCCGGCCTACGAGCAGTACTTC,CASSSAPAYEQYF
-,TRBJ1-4,-,TRBV24-1,TGTGCCACCAGTGCCTCCAACCGGGGGAACCAAGTAGAAAAACTGTTTTTT,CATSASNRGNQVEKLFF
few,TRBJ1-6,-,TRBV5-1,TGCGCCAGCAGCTTGGAGCCGAATTCACCCCTCCACTTT,CASSLEPNSPLHF
few,TRBJ2-3,TRBD2,TRBV30,TGTGCCTGGGCTACTAGCGGGGGAACAGATACGCAGTATTTT,CAWATSGGTDTQYF
-,TRBJ2-7,TRBD2,TRBV7-8,TGTGCCAGCAGCTTAGGGACTAGCGGGAGTGCCTACGAGCAGTACTTC,CASSLGTSGSAYEQYF
-,TRBJ2-3,-,TRBV7-2,TGTGCCAGCAGCTTAAATCCCACAGATACGCAGTATTTT,CASSLNPTDTQYF
-,TRBJ1-6,TRBD1,TRBV7-9,TGTGCCAGCAGCGAGCCGGGACAGCCAAATTCACCCCTCCACTTT,CASSEPGQPNSPLHF
few,TRBJ2-7,TRBD2,TRBV3-1/TRBV3-2,TGTGCCAGCAGCCAGGGCTCGGGGGGGTACGAGCAGTACTTC,CASSQGSGGYEQYF
-,TRBJ2-1,-,TRBV7-2,TGTGCCAGCAGCTTAGTTCGTCGAGCGGGCAATGAGCAGTTCTTC,CASSLVRRAGNEQFF
-,TRBJ2-1,TRBD1,TRBV11-3,TGTGCCAGCAGCTCCGAATTCCCGGACAGGGGCAATGAGCAGTTCTTC,CASSSEFPDRGNEQFF
-,TRBJ2-1,TRBD2,TRBV7-9,TGTGCCAGCAGCCTCTCCTGGCGGGGGAGATACAATGAGCAGTTCTTC,CASSLSWRGRYNEQFF
-,TRBJ2-7,TRBD1,TRBV10-3,TGTGCCATCAGTAGGGACAGGGAGACCTACGAGCAGTACTTC,CAISRDRETYEQYF
-,TRBJ2-6,-,TRBV27,TGTGCCAGCAGCATCTCTGGGGCCAACGTCCTGACTTTC,CASSISGANVLTF
-,TRBJ2-1,-,TRBV10-3,TGTGCCATCAGTGATGCCCGGGGCTCCTACAATGAGCAGTTCTTC,CAISDARGSYNEQFF
-,TRBJ2-5,-,TRBV30,TGTGCCTGGAGTGAGCCAGGATTACAAGAGACCCAGTACTTC,CAWSEPGLQETQYF
once,TRBJ1-2,-,TRBV7-2,TGTGCCAGCAGCTTAAGCCAGGGGACAATGGGCTACACCTTC,CASSLSQGTMGYTF
-,TRBJ2-1,TRBD2,TRBV7-9,TGTGCCAGCAGCTTGCTAGCGGGAGTGCTCAATGAGCAGTTCTTC,CASSLLAGVLNEQFF
-,TRBJ2-2,TRBD2,TRBV24-1,TGTGCCACCAGTGTGGACGCGGGGGCCGGGGAGCTGTTTTTT,CATSVDAGAGELFF
once,TRBJ2-4,-,TRBV5-4,TGTGCCAGCAGCTCAACAGGGACCAAAAACATTCAGTACTTC,CASSSTGTKNIQYF
-,TRBJ1-2,-,TRBV7-2,TGTGCCAGCAGCTCCCAAAGAGGGAATGGCTACACCTTC,CASSSQRGNGYTF
-,TRBJ1-5,-,TRBV13,TGTGCCAGCAGCTTAGGAAATCAGCCCCAGCATTTT,CASSLGNQPQHF
-,TRBJ1-6,TRBD1,TRBV6-5,TGTGCCAGCAGTCCCGGGACAGGGAATTCACCCCTCCACTTT,CASSPGTGNSPLHF
-,TRBJ1-4,-,TRBV28,TGTGCCAGCAGTTTCCACACGGGGGAAAAACTGTTTTTT,CASSFHTGEKLFF
-,TRBJ1-5,-,TRBV1,-,CTSSQVGRGNFNQPQHF
once,TRBJ2-3,-,TRBV30,TGTGCCTGGGATCGGTCTCCAGAGCAGTATTTT,CAWDRSPEQYF
-,TRBJ2-4,TRBD1,TRBV10-1,TGCGCCAGCAGCCCTCTAGGACAGGGCTCGGAAAACATTCAGTACTTC,CASSPLGQGSENIQYF
-,TRBJ2-7,TRBD2,TRBV6-5,TGTGCCAGCAGTCTCCTAGCGGGGGGAGGCTACGAGCAGTACTTC,CASSLLAGGGYEQYF
once,TRBJ2-7,-,TRBV28,TGTGCCAGCAGCTTCCGGGTCACTACCTACGAGCAGTACTTC,CASSFRVTTYEQYF
once,TRBJ2-7,TRBD1,TRBV18,TGTGCCAGCTCACAGGACAGGTCGTTCACCTACGAGCAGTACTTC,CASSQDRSFTYEQYF
-,TRBJ2-7,-,TRBV6-6,TGTGCCAGCAGTTACATCGGGACTCACGGAAACCACGAGCAGTACTTC,CASSYIGTHGNHEQYF
-,TRBJ1-2,-,TRBV11-1,TGTGCCAGCAGCACCAGAGAAGGGGCGGCTGGCTACACCTTC,CASSTREGAAGYTF
-,TRBJ1-2,TRBD1,TRBV5-1,TGCGCCAGCAGCTCCTCCGGGACAGGGGGTCGAGGCTACACCTTC,CASSSSGTGGRGYTF
-,TRBJ1-6,-,TRBV7-9,TGTGCCAGCAGCTTGGTTCTTACCGAAAATTCACCCCTCCACTTT,CASSLVLTENSPLHF
-,TRBJ1-3,-,TRBV6-1,TGTGCCAGCAGTGAAAGTCGGGGGAGCATCGGAGGAAACACCATATATTTT,CASSESRGSIGGNTIYF
-,TRBJ2-5,TRBD1,TRBV5-4,TGTGCCAGCAGCTTGGGGACAGGGGGCACGGAGACCCAGTACTTC,CASSLGTGGTETQYF
once,TRBJ1-3,-,TRBV5-4,TGTGCCAGCAGCTTGGGGGGGACGGGGGCTGGAAACACCATATATTTT,CASSLGGTGAGNTIYF
-,TRBJ1-2,-,TRBV2,TGTGCCAGCAGTATAAACAGGGATACGGGCTACACCTTC,CASSINRDTGYTF
-,TRBJ2-2,-,TRBV7-6,TGTGCCAGCAGCTTAGGGCAGGGGTACACCGGGGAGCTGTTTTTT,CASSLGQGYTGELFF
-,TRBJ1-2,TRBD1,TRBV28,TGTGCCAGCAGTTTCGACAGGGGCAACTATGGCTACACCTTC,CASSFDRGNYGYTF
-,TRBJ2-5,TRBD2,TRBV14,TGTGCCAGCAGCCGCGGGGGGATCCCAGAGACCCAGTACTTC,CASSRGGIPETQYF
-,TRBJ1-5,TRBD1,TRBV18,TGTGCCAGCTCACCACTACAAGCGACAGGGGGCAATCAGCCCCAGCATTTT,CASSPLQATGGNQPQHF
-,TRBJ1-3,-,TRBV9,TGTGCCAGCAGCGTAATCGGGGGTCCGAGCTCTGGAAACACCATATATTTT,CASSVIGGPSSGNTIYF
-,TRBJ2-5,-,TRBV5-1,TGCGCCAGCAGCTGGACAGTTCAAGAGACCCAGTACTTC,CASSWTVQETQYF
-,TRBJ1-1,-,TRBV18,TGTGCCAGCTCACCAGGGATCACAGCTATGAACACTGAAGCTTTCTTT,CASSPGITAMNTEAFF
-,TRBJ1-2,-,TRBV14,TGTGCCAGCAGCCAAGGTCGTGCGGATGATGGCTACACCTTC,CASSQGRADDGYTF
-,TRBJ1-6,-,TRBV28,TGTGCCAGCAGTTTATTAGGACGTGGGAATTCACCCCTCCACTTT,CASSLLGRGNSPLHF
-,TRBJ2-2,-,TRBV19,TGTGCCAGTAGTATGGGTCAGACGAACACCGGGGAGCTGTTTTTT,CASSMGQTNTGELFF
-,TRBJ2-7,TRBD1,TRBV6-5,TGTGCCAGCAGTTACTCCTCCGGGACAGACAACTACGAGCAGTACTTC,CASSYSSGTDNYEQYF
once,TRBJ2-5,TRBD1,TRBV28,TGTGCCAGCGGTAGAGCCGGGACAGGGGGCATGGAGACCCAGTACTTC,CASGRAGTGGMETQYF
-,TRBJ1-3,TRBD1,TRBV19,TGTGCCAGTACTCACCGGGACAGCACCTCTGGAAACACCATATATTTT,CASTHRDSTSGNTIYF
-,TRBJ2-5,TRBD2,TRBV5-1,TGCGCCAGCAGACCGGCTAGCGGGCAAGAGACCCAGTACTTC,CASRPASGQETQYF